In this sample, the clone carrying this T cell receptor (beta chain) turned up a few times. Its antigen is as yet unknown. Germline CDR1 reads LNHDA; CDR2 reads SQIVND (reference sequence). Trimming shortened V by 1 base and J by 6 bases, and 10 bases separated the two germline ends. The CDR3 contains 13 residues. These data originate in a study of T-cell memory formation after mild COVID-19. Using its own MiXCR run on the 5' RACE reads, TCRdb lists one record per CDR3 protein. The table has 180,000 or so distinct CDR3 sequences, around a tenth seen once. Overall study results and limits: Some responding clones appeared in pre-infection memory, suggesting cross-reactive memory joined.

The rearrangement links TRBV19 to TRBJ2-7, with unresolved D. The sequenced sample was PBMCs or a T cell subset sorted from them (not recorded which). The sequence came from a man aged 18 to 30 who had mild COVID-19 (a few samples of this study predate the infection). Cell type and time point are not known. The CDR3 here is CASSIANLGEQYF. The DNA of the CDR3 is TGTGCCAGTAGTATAGCGAACCTGGGCGAGCAGTACTTC.